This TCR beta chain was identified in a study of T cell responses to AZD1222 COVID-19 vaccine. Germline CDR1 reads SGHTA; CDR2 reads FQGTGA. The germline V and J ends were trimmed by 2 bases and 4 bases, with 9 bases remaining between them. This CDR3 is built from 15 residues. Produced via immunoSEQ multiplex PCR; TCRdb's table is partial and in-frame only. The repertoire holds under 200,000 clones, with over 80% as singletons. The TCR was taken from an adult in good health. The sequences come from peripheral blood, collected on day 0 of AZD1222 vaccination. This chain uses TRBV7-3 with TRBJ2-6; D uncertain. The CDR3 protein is CASSLEPTGANVLTF. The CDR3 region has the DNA TGTGCCAGCAGCTTAGAACCCACCGGGGCCAACGTCCTGACTTTC. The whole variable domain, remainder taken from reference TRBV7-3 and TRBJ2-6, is GAGVSQTPSNKVTEKGKYVELRCDPISGHTALYWYRQSLGQGPEFLIYFQGTGAADDSGLPNDRFFAVRPEGSVSTLKIQRTERGDSAVYLCASSLEPTGANVLTFGAGSRLTVL.